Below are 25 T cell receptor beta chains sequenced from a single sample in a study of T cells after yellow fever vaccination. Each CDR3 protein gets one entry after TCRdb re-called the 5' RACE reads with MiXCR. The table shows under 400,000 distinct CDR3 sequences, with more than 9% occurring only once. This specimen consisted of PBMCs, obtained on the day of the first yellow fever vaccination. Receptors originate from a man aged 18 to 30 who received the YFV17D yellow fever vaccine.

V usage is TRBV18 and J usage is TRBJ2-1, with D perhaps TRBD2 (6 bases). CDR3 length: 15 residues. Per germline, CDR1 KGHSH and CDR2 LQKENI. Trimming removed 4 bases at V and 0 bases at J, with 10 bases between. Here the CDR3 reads CASSQDYVSYNEQFF. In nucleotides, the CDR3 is TGTGCCAGCTCACAGGACTACGTCTCCTACAATGAGCAGTTCTTC.

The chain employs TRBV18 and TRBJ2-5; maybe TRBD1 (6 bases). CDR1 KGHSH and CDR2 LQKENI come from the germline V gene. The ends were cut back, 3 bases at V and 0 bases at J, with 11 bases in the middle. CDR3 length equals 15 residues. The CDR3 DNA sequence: TGTGCCAGCTCACCCCTACAGGGTAACCAAGAGACCCAGTACTTC. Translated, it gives CASSPLQGNQETQYF.

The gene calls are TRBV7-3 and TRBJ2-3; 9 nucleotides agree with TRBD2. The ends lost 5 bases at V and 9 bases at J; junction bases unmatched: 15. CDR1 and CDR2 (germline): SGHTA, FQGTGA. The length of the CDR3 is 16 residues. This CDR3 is CASSPAGGSGGGTQYF. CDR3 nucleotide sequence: TGTGCCAGCAGCCCCGCGGGAGGGAGCGGGGGTGGGACGCAGTATTTT.

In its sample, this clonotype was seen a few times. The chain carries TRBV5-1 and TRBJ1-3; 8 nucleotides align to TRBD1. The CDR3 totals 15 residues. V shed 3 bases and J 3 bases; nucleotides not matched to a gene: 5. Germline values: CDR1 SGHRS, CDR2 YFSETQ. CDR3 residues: CASSWQGALGNTIYF. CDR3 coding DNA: TGCGCCAGCAGCTGGCAGGGGGCGCTTGGAAACACCATATATTTT.

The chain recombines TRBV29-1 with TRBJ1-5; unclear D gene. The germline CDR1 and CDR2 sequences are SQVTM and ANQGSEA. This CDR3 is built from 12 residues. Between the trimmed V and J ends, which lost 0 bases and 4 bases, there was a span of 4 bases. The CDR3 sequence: CSVEDGNQPQHF. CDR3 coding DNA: TGCAGCGTTGAAGACGGAAATCAGCCCCAGCATTTT.

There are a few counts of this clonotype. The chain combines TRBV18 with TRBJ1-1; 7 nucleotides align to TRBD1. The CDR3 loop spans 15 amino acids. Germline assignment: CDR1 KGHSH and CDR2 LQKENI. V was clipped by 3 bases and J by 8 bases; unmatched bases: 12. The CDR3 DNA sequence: TGTGCCAGCTCACCCCCTGGGGTTACAGGGGCCGAAGCTTTCTTT. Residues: CASSPPGVTGAEAFF.

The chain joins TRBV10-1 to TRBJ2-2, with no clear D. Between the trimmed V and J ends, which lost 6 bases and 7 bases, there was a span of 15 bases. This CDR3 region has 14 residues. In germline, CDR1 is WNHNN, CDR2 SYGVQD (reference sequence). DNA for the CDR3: TGCGCCAGCAGCGCGGCCAGCCCTAGCGGGGAGCTGTTTTTT. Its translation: CASSAASPSGELFF.

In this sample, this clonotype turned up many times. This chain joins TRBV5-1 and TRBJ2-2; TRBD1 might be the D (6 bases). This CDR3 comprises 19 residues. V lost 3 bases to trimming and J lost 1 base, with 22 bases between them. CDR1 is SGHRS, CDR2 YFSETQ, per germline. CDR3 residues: CASSSGHLGTGQNTGELFF. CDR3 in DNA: TGCGCCAGCAGCTCCGGGCACCTCGGGACGGGACAGAACACCGGGGAGCTGTTTTTT.

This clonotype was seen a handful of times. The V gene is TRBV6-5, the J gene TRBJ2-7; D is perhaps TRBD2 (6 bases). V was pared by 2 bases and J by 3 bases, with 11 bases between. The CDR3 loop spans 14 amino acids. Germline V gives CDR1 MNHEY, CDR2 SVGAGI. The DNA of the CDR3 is TGTGCCAGCAGTTACCGGCCAGCGGGCTACGAGCAGTACGTC. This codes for CASSYRPAGYEQYV.

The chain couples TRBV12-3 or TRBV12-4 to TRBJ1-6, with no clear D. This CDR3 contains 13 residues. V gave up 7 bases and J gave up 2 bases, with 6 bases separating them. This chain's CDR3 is CASTQTYNSPLHF. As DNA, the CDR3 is TGTGCCAGCACCCAGACCTATAATTCACCCCTCCACTTT.

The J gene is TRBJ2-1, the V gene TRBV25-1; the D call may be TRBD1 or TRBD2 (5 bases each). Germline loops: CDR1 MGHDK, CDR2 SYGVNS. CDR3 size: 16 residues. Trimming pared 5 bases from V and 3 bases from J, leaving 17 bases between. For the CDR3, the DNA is TGTGCCAGCAGTCCGGACGGGGCCCAATTCTACAATGAGCAGTTCTTC. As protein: CASSPDGAQFYNEQFF.

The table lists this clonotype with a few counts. The DNA of the CDR3 is TGTGCCAGCAGTTTATCAACCAGGGATCAGCCCCAGCATTTT. It yields the protein CASSLSTRDQPQHF. The chain recombines TRBV27 with TRBJ1-5; possible D gene TRBD1, 5 bases. V lost 0 bases and J 5 bases, leaving 8 bases between the germline ends. The CDR3 has 14 amino acids. The germline V gene has CDR1 MNHEY and CDR2 SMNVEV (reference sequence).

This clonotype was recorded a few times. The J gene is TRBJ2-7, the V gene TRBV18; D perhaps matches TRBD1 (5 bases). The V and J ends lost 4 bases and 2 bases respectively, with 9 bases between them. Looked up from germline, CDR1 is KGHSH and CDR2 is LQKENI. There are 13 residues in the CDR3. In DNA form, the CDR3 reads TGTGCCAGCTCACGGGGCCCGACCTACGAGCAGTACGTC. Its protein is CASSRGPTYEQYV.

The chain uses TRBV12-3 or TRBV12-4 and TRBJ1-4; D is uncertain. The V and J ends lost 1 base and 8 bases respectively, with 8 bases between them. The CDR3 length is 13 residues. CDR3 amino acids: CASSLVTGEKLFF. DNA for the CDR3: TGTGCCAGCAGTTTAGTGACTGGAGAAAAACTGTTTTTT.

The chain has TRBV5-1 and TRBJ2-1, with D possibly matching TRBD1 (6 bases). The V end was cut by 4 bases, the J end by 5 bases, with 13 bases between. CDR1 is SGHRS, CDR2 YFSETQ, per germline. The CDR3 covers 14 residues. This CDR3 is CASSGTGLNNEQFF. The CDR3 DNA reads TGCGCCAGCAGCGGAACAGGGTTAAACAATGAGCAGTTCTTC.

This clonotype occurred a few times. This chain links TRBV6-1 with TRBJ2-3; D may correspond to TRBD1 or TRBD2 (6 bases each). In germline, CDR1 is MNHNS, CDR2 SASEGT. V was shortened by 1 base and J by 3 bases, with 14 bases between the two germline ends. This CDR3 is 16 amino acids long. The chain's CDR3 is CASSEGGGLGTDTQYF. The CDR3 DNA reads TGTGCCAGCAGTGAAGGTGGGGGGCTCGGGACAGATACGCAGTATTTT.

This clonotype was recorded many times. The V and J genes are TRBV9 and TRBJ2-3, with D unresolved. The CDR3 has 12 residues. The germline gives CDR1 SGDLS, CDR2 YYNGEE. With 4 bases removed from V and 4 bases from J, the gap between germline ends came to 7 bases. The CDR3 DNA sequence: TGTGCCAGCAGCACCCAGGCAGATACGCAGTATTTT. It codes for CASSTQADTQYF.

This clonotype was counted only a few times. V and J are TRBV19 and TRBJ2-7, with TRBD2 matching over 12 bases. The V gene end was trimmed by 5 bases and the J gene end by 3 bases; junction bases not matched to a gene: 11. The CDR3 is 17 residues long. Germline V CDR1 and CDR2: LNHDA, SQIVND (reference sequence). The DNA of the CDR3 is TGTGCCAGTAGTGACCGCCTGACTAGCGGGGGACACTACGAGCAGTACTTC. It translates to CASSDRLTSGGHYEQYF.

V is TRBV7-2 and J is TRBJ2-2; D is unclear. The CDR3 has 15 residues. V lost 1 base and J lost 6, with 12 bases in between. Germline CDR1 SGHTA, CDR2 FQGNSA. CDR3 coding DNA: TGTGCCAGCAGCTTAGTTGGGCAGGCTGCCGGGGAGCTGTTTTTT. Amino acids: CASSLVGQAAGELFF.

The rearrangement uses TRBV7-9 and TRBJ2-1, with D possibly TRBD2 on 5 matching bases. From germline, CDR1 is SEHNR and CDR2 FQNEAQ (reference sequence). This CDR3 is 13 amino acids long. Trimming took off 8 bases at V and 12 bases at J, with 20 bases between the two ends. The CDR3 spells CASSLGGSFGQFF. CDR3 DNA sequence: TGTGCCAGCTCCTTGGGCGGGTCCTTTGGGCAGTTCTTC.

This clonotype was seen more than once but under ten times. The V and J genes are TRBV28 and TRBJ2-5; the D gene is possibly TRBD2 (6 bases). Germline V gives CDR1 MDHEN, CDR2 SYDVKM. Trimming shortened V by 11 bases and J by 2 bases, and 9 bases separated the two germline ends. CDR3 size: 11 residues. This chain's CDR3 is CAARGQETQYF. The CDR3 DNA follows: TGTGCCGCTCGGGGGCAAGAGACCCAGTACTTC.

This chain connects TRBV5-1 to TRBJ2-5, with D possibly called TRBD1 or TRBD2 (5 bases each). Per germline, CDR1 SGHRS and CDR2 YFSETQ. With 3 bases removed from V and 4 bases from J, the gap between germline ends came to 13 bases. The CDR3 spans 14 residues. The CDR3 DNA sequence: TGCGCCAGCAGCTCGGGGACGGCCCGAGAGACCCAGTACTTC. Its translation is CASSSGTARETQYF.

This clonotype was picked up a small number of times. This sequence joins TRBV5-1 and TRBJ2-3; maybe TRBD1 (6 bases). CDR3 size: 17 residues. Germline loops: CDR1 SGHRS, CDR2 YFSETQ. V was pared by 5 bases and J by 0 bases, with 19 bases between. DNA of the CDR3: TGCGCCAGCAGGAGGAAACAGGGTGAGGGGAGCACAGATACGCAGTATTTT. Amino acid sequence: CASRRKQGEGSTDTQYF.

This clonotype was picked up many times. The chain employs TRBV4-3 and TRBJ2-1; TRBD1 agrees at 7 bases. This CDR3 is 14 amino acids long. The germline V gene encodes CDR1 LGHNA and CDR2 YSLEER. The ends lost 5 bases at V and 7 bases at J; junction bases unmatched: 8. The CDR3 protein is CASSVQGRGNEQFF. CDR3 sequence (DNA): TGCGCCAGCAGCGTACAGGGGCGCGGGAATGAGCAGTTCTTC.

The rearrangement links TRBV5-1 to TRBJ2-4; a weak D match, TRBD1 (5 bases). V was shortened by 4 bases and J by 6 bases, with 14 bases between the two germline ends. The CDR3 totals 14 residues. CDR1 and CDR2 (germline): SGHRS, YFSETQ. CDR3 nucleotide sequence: TGCGCCAGCAGCCCACCAGGGATGATAAACATTCAGTACTTC. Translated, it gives CASSPPGMINIQYF.